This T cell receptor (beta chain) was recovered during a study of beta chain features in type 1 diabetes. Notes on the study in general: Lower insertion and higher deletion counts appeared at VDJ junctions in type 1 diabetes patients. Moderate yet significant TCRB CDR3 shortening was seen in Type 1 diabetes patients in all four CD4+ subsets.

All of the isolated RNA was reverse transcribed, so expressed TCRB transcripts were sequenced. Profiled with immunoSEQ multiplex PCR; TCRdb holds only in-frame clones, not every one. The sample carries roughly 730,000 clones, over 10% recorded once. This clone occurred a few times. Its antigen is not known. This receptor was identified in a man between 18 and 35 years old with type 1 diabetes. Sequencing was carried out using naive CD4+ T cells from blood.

DNA for the CDR3: TGCAGCGTCCCCGGGCATCTGAACACTGAAGCTTTCTTT. This codes for CSVPGHLNTEAFF. This chain uses TRBV29-1 with TRBJ1-1, with D unresolved. Between the trimmed V and J ends, which lost 6 bases and 0 bases, there was a span of 11 bases. The length of the CDR3 is 13 residues. Per the germline V gene, CDR1 is SQVTM and CDR2 is ANQGSEA.